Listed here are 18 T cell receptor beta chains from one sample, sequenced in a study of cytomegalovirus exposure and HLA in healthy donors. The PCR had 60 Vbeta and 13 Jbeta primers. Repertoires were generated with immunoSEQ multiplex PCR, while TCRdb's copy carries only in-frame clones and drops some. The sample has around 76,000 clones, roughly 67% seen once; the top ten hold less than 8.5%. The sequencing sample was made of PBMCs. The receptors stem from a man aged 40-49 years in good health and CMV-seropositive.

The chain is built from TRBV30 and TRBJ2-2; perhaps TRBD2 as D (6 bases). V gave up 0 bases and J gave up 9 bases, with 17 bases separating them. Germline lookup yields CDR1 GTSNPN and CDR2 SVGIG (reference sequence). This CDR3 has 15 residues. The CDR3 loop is CAWSVGTSGWRELFF. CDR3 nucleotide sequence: TGTGCCTGGAGTGTTGGGACTTCAGGTTGGAGGGAGCTGTTTTTT.

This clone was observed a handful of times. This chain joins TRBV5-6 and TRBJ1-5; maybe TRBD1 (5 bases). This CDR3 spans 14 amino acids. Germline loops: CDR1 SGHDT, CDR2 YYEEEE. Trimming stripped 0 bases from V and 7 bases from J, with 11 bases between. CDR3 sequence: CASSLAGLRQPQHF. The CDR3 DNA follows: TGTGCCAGCAGCTTGGCAGGGCTTCGGCAGCCCCAGCATTTT.

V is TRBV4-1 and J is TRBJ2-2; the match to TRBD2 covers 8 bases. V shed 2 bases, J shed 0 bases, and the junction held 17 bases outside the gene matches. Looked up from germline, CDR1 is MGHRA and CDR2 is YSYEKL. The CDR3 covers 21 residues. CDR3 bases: TGCGCCAGCAGCCAATCGGATTTCGGGTTTCGGGGGGGAGCGAACACCGGGGAGCTGTTTTTT. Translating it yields CASSQSDFGFRGGANTGELFF.

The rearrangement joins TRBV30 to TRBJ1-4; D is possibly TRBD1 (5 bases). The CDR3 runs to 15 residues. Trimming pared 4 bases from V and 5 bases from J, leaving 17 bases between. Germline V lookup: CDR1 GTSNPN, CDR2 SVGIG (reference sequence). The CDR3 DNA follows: TGTGCCTGGAAAGGTACAGGCCTGGTGAATGAAAAACTGTTTTTT. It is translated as CAWKGTGLVNEKLFF.

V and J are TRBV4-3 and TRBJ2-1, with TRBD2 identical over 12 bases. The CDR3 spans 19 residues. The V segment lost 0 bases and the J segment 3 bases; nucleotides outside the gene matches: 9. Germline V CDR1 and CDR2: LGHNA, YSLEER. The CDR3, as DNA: TGCGCCAGCAGCCAAGATGAGACTAGCGGGGGCCTAAACTACAATGAGCAGTTCTTC. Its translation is CASSQDETSGGLNYNEQFF.

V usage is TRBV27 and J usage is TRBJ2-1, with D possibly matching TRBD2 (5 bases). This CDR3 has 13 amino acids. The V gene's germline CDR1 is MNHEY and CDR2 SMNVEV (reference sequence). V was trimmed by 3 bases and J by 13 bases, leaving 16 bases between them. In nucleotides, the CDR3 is TGTGCCAGCAGTTTCTCCAGCGGCGGGCATCAGTTCTTC. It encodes CASSFSSGGHQFF.

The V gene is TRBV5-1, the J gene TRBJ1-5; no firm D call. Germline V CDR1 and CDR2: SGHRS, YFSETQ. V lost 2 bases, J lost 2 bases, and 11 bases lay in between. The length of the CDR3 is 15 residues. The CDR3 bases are TGCGCCAGCAGCTTAGAGGGAATCGGCAATCAGCCCCAGCATTTT. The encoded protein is CASSLEGIGNQPQHF.

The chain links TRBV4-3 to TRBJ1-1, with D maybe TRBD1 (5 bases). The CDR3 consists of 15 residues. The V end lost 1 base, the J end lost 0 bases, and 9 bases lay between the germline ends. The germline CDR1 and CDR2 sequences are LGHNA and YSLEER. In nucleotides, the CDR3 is TGCGCCAGCAGCCAAGCCGGGGGGGTGAACACTGAAGCTTTCTTT. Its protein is CASSQAGGVNTEAFF.

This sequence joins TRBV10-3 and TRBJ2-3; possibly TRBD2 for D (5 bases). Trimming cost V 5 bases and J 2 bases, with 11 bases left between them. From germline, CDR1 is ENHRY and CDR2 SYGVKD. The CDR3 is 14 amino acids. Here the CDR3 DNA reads TGTGCCATCAGTAGACGACGGGACACAGATACGCAGTATTTT. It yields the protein CAISRRRDTDTQYF.

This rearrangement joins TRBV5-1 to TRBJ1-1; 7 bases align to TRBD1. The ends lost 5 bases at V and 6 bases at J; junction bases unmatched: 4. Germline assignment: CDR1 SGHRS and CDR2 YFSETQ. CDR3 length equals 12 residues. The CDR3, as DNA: TGCGCCAGCAGTACGACAGGGCCTGAAGCTTTCTTT. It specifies CASSTTGPEAFF.

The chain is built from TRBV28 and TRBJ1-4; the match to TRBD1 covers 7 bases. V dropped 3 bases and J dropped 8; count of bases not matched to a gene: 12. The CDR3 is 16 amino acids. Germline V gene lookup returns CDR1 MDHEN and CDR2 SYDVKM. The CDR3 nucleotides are TGTGCCAGCAGTTTTGGACAGGCGTCCCTGGGGGAAAAACTGTTTTTT. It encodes CASSFGQASLGEKLFF. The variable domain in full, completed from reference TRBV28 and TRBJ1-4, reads DVKVTQSSRYLVKRTGEKVFLECVQDMDHENMFWYRQDPGLGLRLIYFSYDVKMKEKGDIPEGYSVSREKKERFSLILESASTNQTSMYLCASSFGQASLGEKLFFGSGTQLSVL.

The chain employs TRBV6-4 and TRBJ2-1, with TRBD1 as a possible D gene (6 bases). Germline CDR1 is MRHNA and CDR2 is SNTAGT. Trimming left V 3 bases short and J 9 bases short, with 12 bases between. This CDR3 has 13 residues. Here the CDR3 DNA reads TGTGCCAGCAGTGAACAACAGGGTGGTGAGCAGTTCTTC. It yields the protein CASSEQQGGEQFF.

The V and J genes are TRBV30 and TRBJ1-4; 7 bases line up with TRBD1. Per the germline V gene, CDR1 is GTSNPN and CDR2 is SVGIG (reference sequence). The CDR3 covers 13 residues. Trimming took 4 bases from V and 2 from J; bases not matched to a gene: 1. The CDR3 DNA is TGTGCCTGGACCAGGGGGACTAATGAAAAACTGTTTTTT. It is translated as CAWTRGTNEKLFF.

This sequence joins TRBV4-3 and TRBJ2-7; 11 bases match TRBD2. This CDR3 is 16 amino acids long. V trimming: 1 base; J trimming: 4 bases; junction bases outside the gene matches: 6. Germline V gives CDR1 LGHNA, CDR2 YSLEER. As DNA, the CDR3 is TGCGCCAGCAGCCAAGTAGCGGGACTAGCGGATTACGAGCAGTACTTC. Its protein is CASSQVAGLADYEQYF.

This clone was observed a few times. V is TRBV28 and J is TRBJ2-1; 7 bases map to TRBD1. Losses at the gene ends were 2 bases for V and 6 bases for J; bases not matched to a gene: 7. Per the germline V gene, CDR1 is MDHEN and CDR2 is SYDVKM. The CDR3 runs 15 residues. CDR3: CASSLVSRDSNEQFF. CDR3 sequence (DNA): TGTGCCAGCAGTTTAGTCTCCAGGGACAGCAATGAGCAGTTCTTC.

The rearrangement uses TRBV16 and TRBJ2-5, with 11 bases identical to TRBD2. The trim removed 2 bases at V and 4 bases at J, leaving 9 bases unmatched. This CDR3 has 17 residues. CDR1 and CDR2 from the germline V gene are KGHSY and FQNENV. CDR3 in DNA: TGTGCCAGCAGCCAAGGAGAGCTAGCGGGAGGTGGAGAGACCCAGTACTTC. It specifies CASSQGELAGGGETQYF.

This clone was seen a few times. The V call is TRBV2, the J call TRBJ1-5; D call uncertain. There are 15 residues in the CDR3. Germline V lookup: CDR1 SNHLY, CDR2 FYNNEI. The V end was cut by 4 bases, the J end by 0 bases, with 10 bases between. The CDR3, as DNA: TGTGCCAGCAGTGGTAGGCAGGCTAGCAATCAGCCCCAGCATTTT. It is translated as CASSGRQASNQPQHF.

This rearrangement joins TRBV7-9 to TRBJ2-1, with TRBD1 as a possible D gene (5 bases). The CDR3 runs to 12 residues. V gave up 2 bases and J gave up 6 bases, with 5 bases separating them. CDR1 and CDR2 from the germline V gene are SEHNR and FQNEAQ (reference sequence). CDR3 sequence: CASSLQGNEQFF. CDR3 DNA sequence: TGTGCCAGCAGCTTACAGGGCAATGAGCAGTTCTTC.